A single sample gave rise to the 11 T cell receptor beta chains below, sequenced in a study of T cells in Graves' hyperthyroidism and ophthalmopathy. The source material, RNA transcripts, was used to amplify TCR beta CDR3 regions. When the TCR CDR3 underwent first-round RT-PCR, the HTBI primer set was used. TCRdb recomputed calls from the multiplex PCR reads with MiXCR, one row per CDR3 protein. Among 700,000 or so distinct CDR3 sequences listed, roughly 15% were seen once. Sequences were obtained from blood. These receptors were obtained from a man aged 18 to 29 with Graves' hyperthyroidism.

This clonotype has just a few counts. The gene calls are TRBV5-1 and TRBJ2-6, with unresolved D. The germline V gene has CDR1 SGHRS and CDR2 YFSETQ. V lost 3 bases, J lost 0 bases, and 4 bases lay in between. The CDR3 is made up of 14 amino acids. CDR3: CASSWGSGANVLTF. CDR3 sequence (DNA): TGCGCCAGCAGCTGGGGCTCTGGGGCCAACGTCCTGACTTTC.

This clonotype is a singleton in its sample. At one end, the junction sequence differs from germline, possibly due to a read error. The chain recombines TRBV3-1 with TRBJ2-3, with TRBD1 matching 7 bases. The V gene's germline CDR1 is LGHDT and CDR2 YNNKEL (reference sequence). This CDR3 is 15 amino acids long. CDR3 sequence (DNA): TGTACCAGCAGCCTACGGGGACAGAGGACAGATACGCAGTATTTT. Amino acids: CTSSLRGQRTDTQYF.

This clonotype was seen a single time. The CDR3: CASSSEVNQGGTEAFF. The CDR3 bases are TGTGCCAGTAGTTCGGAAGTAAATCAGGGGGGCACTGAAGCTTTCTTT. This rearrangement joins TRBV19 to TRBJ1-1, with 7 positions matching TRBD1. V lost 5 bases to trimming and J lost 4 bases; unmatched junction nucleotides: 13. Per the germline V gene, CDR1 is LNHDA and CDR2 is SQIVND (reference sequence). This CDR3 region has 16 residues.

At least ten counts were recorded for this clonotype. This chain links TRBV12-3 or TRBV12-4 with TRBJ2-3; weak D call: TRBD1 (5 bases). The CDR3 is 13 amino acids. With 8 bases removed from V and 1 base from J, the gap between germline ends came to 10 bases. CDR3 in DNA: TGTGCCAGCTACTTAGGGGGCACAGATACGCAGTATTTT. Protein sequence: CASYLGGTDTQYF.

This clonotype has a count of ten or more. This chain connects TRBV24-1 to TRBJ2-1, with 16 bases identical to TRBD2. This CDR3 has 21 amino acids. Per the germline V gene, CDR1 is KGHDR and CDR2 is SFDVKD. The junction had 12 bases not matched to a gene; V was cut back by 1 base and J by 4 bases. The CDR3: CATSDFSGTSGRASGYNEQFF. Written as DNA, the CDR3 is TGTGCCACCAGTGATTTCTCCGGGACTAGCGGGAGGGCCTCTGGGTACAATGAGCAGTTCTTC.

The chain has TRBV12-3 or TRBV12-4 and TRBJ1-2, with 8 bases lining up with TRBD1. After removal of 7 bases from V and 7 bases from J, the junction contained 5 bases not matched to a gene. CDR3 length: 12 amino acids. The CDR3 nucleotides are TGTGCCAGCACCATGGACAGGGCTGGCTACACCTTC. This encodes CASTMDRAGYTF.

The CDR3, as DNA: TGTGCCAGCAGCTTTGCGACAGGGACAGTCTCCTACGAGCAGTACTTC. Protein: CASSFATGTVSYEQYF. J is TRBJ2-7 and V is TRBV13; 7 bases fit TRBD1. Germline V CDR1 and CDR2: PRHDT, FYEKMQ (reference sequence). The CDR3 is made up of 16 amino acids. V shed 3 bases, J shed 0 bases, and the junction held 8 bases outside the gene matches. Filled out from reference TRBV13 and TRBJ2-7, the complete variable domain reads AAGVIQSPRHLIKEKRETATLKCYPIPRHDTVYWYQQGPGQDPQFLISFYEKMQSDKGSIPDRFSAQQFSDYHSELNMSSLELGDSALYFCASSFATGTVSYEQYFGPGTRLTVT.

In the case of this clonotype: Being one base from a much bigger clone, this may be a read error. The CDR3 ends on some other residue instead of the conserved phenylalanine or tryptophan, so this is likely a read error. The chain carries TRBV18 and TRBJ1-1; D call uncertain. The germline V gene has CDR1 KGHSH and CDR2 LQKENI. V lost 4 bases and J lost 1, with 7 bases in between. The length of the CDR3 is 13 residues. CDR3 amino acids: CASSRVENTEAFL. The DNA for the CDR3 is TGTGCCAGCTCACGCGTAGAGAACACTGAAGCTTTCCTT.

This clonotype was counted ten times or more. The rearrangement joins TRBV12-3 or TRBV12-4 to TRBJ1-5; 7 bases line up with TRBD1. The V segment lost 4 bases and the J segment 2 bases; nucleotides outside the gene matches: 8. This CDR3 has 16 residues. CDR3 loop: CASSSSTGLGNQPQHF. Here the CDR3 DNA reads TGTGCCAGCAGTTCCTCGACAGGGCTGGGCAATCAGCCCCAGCATTTT.

This clonotype came up a few times. The chain has TRBV5-5 and TRBJ2-1; unclear D gene. The germline V gene encodes CDR1 SGHKS and CDR2 YYEKEE (reference sequence). Trimming cost V 3 bases and J 5 bases, with 6 bases left between them. The CDR3 extends over 12 amino acids. The CDR3 DNA reads as TGTGCCAGCAGCTCGCGCCACAATGAGCAGTTCTTC. This translates into CASSSRHNEQFF.

This clonotype was seen ten or more times. This chain joins TRBV30 and TRBJ1-1; D is uncertain. The ends were cut back, 2 bases at V and 2 bases at J, with 6 bases in the middle. The CDR3 is made up of 12 amino acids. Looked up from germline, CDR1 is GTSNPN and CDR2 is SVGIG (reference sequence). This CDR3 reads CAWSQHNTEAFF. The CDR3 region has the DNA TGTGCCTGGAGTCAGCATAACACTGAAGCTTTCTTT.